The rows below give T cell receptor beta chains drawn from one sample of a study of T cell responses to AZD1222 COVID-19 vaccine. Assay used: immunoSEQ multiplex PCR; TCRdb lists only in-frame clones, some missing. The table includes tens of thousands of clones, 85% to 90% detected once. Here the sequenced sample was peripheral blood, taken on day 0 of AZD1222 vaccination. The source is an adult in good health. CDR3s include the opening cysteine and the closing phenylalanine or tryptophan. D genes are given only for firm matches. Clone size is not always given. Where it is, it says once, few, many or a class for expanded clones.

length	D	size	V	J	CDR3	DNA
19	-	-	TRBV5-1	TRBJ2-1	CASSLALYATGRNTNEQFF	TGCGCCAGCAGCTTGGCCCTCTATGCTACAGGGAGGAACACCAATGAGCAGTTCTTC
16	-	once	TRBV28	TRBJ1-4	CASSLYSASPNEKLFF	TGTGCCAGCAGTTTGTATTCCGCGAGCCCTAATGAAAAACTGTTTTTT
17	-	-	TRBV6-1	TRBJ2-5	CASSEYTGGRGQETQYF	TGTGCCAGCAGTGAATATACAGGAGGACGGGGGCAAGAGACCCAGTACTTC
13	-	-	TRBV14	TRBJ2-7	CASSQVARYEQYF	TGTGCCAGCAGCCAAGTGGCGAGGTACGAGCAGTACTTC
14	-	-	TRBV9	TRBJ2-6	CASSADSGANVLTF	TGTGCCAGCAGCGCCGACTCTGGGGCCAACGTCCTGACTTTC
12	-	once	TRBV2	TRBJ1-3	CASSAGRNTIYF	TGTGCCAGCAGTGCCGGGAGAAACACCATATATTTT
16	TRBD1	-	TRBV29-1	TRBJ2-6	CSVETGALSGANVLTF	TGCAGCGTTGAAACAGGGGCTCTCTCTGGGGCCAACGTCCTGACTTTC
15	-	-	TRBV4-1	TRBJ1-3	CASSQTESSGNTIYF	TGCGCCAGCAGCCAGACAGAGAGCTCTGGAAACACCATATATTTT
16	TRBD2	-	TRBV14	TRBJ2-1	CASRPTLAGGRNEQFF	TGTGCCAGCAGACCAACCCTAGCGGGGGGGCGAAATGAGCAGTTCTTC
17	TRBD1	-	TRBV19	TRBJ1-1	CASSKLLGQSINTEAFF	TGTGCCAGTAGTAAGCTCTTGGGACAGTCGATCAACACTGAAGCTTTCTTT
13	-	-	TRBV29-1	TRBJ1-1	CSVGWTGNTEAFF	TGCAGCGTTGGATGGACGGGGAACACTGAAGCTTTCTTT
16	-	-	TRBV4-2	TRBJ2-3	CASSPGAPRNTDTQYF	TGTGCCAGCAGCCCAGGGGCCCCGAGGAACACAGATACGCAGTATTTT
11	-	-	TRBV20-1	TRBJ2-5	CSGSGQETQYF	TGCAGTGGGAGCGGCCAAGAGACCCAGTACTTC
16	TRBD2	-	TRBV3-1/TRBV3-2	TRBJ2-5	CASSQALAGGWETQYF	TGTGCCAGCAGCCAAGCCCTAGCGGGGGGTTGGGAGACCCAGTACTTC
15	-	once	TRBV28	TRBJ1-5	CASSGQAGLDQPQHF	TGTGCCAGCAGTGGCCAGGCGGGGTTGGACCAGCCCCAGCATTTT
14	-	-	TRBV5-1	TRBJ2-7	CASSETGTPYEQYF	TGCGCCAGCAGCGAGACCGGGACGCCCTACGAGCAGTACTTC
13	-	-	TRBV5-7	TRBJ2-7	CASSPSSDREQYF	TGTGCCAGCAGCCCTTCCAGCGATCGAGAGCAGTACTTC
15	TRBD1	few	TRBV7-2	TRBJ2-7	CASSPGQGPPYEQYF	TGTGCCAGCAGTCCAGGACAGGGCCCACCCTACGAGCAGTACTTC
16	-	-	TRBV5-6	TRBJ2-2	CASSLEPTPNTGELFF	TGTGCCAGCAGCTTGGAGCCCACTCCGAACACCGGGGAGCTGTTTTTT
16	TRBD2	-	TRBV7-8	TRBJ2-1	CASSPRLAGGDNEQFF	TGTGCCAGCAGCCCCCGACTAGCGGGGGGAGACAATGAGCAGTTCTTC
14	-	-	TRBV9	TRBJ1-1	CASSVAGGNTEAFF	TGTGCCAGCAGCGTAGCTGGAGGGAACACTGAAGCTTTCTTT
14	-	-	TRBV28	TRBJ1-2	CASSFGAVNYGYTF	TGTGCCAGCAGTTTTGGGGCAGTTAACTATGGCTACACCTTC
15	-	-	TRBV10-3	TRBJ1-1	CAISEYGGANTEAFF	TGTGCCATCAGTGAGTATGGAGGGGCGAACACTGAAGCTTTCTTT
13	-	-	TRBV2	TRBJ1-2	CASSDQANYGYTF	TGTGCCAGCAGTGACCAGGCTAACTATGGCTACACCTTC
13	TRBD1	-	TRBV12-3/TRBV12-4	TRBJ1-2	CASSPGGGYGYTF	TGTGCCAGCAGTCCAGGGGGCGGGTATGGCTACACCTTC
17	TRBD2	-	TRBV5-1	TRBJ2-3	CASSLGSSGGTADTQYF	TGCGCCAGCAGCTTGGGATCTAGCGGGGGGACTGCAGATACGCAGTATTTT
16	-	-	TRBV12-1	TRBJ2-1	CASSCKNRGWSNEQFF	TGTGCCAGCAGCTGCAAAAACCGGGGGTGGAGCAATGAGCAGTTCTTC
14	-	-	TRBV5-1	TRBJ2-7	CASSLEWSSYEQYF	TGCGCCAGCAGCTTGGAGTGGAGCTCCTACGAGCAGTACTTC
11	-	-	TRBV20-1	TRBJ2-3	CSAREIDTQYF	TGCAGTGCTAGAGAAATAGATACGCAGTATTTT
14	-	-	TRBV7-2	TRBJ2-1	CASSLGPRGDEQFF	TGTGCCAGCAGCTTAGGGCCAAGGGGAGATGAGCAGTTCTTC
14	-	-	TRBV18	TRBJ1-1	CASSLQELNTEAFF	TGTGCCAGCTCACTTCAGGAGTTGAACACTGAAGCTTTCTTT
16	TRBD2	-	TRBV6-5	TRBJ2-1	CASSYSLAGGNNEQFF	TGTGCCAGCAGTTACTCTCTGGCGGGAGGGAACAATGAGCAGTTCTTC
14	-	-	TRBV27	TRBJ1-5	CASSPGLDNQPQHF	TGTGCCAGCAGTCCAGGCCTGGACAATCAGCCCCAGCATTTT
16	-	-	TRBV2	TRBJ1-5	CASSDLGGGSSQPQHF	TGTGCCAGCAGTGATTTGGGTGGGGGGTCCTCCCAGCCCCAGCATTTT
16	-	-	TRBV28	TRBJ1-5	CASSPHGRRRNQPQHF	TGTGCCAGCAGTCCCCATGGCAGGCGACGCAATCAGCCCCAGCATTTT
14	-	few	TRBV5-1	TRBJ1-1	CASSLVGASTEAFF	TGCGCCAGCAGCTTGGTGGGAGCGAGCACTGAAGCTTTCTTT
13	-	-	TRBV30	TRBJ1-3	CAWAPGTGNTIYF	TGTGCCTGGGCACCAGGGACTGGAAACACCATATATTTT
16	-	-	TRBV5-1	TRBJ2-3	CASSSLPGSVTDTQYF	TGCGCCAGCAGCTCACTCCCAGGGTCCGTGACAGATACGCAGTATTTT
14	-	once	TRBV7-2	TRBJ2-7	CASSLDGTEYEQYF	TGTGCCAGCAGCTTAGACGGGACCGAATACGAGCAGTACTTC
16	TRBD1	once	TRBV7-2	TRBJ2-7	CASSLGGPAAGGEQYF	TGTGCCAGCAGCTTAGGGGGGCCAGCGGCAGGGGGCGAGCAGTACTTC
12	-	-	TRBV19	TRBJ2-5	CASRDGVKTQYF	TGTGCCAGTCGAGACGGGGTGAAGACCCAGTACTTC
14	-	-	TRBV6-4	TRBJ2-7	CASSRYSGSNEQYF	TGTGCCAGCAGCCGATATTCGGGTTCCAACGAGCAGTACTTC
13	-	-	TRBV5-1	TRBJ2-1	CASGTQSYNEQFF	TGCGCCAGCGGGACGCAATCCTACAATGAGCAGTTCTTC
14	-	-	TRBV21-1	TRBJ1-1	CASSKAHHLWRAFF	TGTGCCAGCAGCAAAGCCCATCACCTCTGGCGGGCTTTCTTT
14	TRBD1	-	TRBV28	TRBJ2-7	CASSQGQGSSDPYF	TGTGCCAGCAGTCAGGGACAGGGATCTAGCGATCCGTACTTC
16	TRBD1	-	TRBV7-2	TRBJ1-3	CASSLTLTGAGNTIYF	TGTGCCAGCAGCCTAACCCTGACAGGGGCAGGAAACACCATATATTTT
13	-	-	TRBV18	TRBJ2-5	CASMPGMHETQYF	TGTGCCAGCATGCCCGGGATGCATGAGACCCAGTACTTC
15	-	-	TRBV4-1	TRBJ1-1	CASSPWGNMNTEAFF	TGCGCCAGCAGCCCCTGGGGAAATATGAACACTGAAGCTTTCTTT
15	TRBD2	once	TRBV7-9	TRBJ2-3	CASSEGLAGRDTQYF	TGTGCCAGCAGCGAGGGACTAGCGGGAAGAGATACGCAGTATTTT
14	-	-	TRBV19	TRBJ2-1	CASSPGASIGEQFF	TGTGCCAGTAGTCCGGGAGCCAGTATTGGTGAGCAGTTCTTC
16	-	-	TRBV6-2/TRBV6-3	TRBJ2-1	CASSYSSGGLGDEQFF	TGTGCCAGCAGTTACTCGAGTGGCGGGCTGGGGGATGAGCAGTTCTTC
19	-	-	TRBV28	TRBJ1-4	CASNNEQGLFRATNEKLFF	TGTGCCAGCAATAATGAACAGGGTTTATTTAGGGCAACTAATGAAAAACTGTTTTTT
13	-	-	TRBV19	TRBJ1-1	CASSIGYSTEAFF	TGTGCCAGTAGTATTGGTTATTCCACTGAAGCTTTCTTT
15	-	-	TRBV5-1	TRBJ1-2	CASSFSTPGEGGYTF	TGCGCCAGCAGCTTTTCTACTCCAGGGGAAGGTGGCTACACCTTC
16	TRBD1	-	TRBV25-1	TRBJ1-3	CASKDQGAAARNTIYF	TGTGCCAGCAAAGATCAGGGGGCCGCCGCACGAAACACCATATATTTT
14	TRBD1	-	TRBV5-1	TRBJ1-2	CASSLTTGAYGYTF	TGCGCCAGCAGCCTAACGACAGGGGCCTATGGCTACACCTTC
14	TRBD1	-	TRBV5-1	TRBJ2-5	CASSSGGRSETQYF	TGCGCCAGCAGCTCAGGGGGCAGGTCAGAGACCCAGTACTTC
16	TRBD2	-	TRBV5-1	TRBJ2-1	CASSPPRTSSYNEQFF	TGCGCCAGCAGTCCGCCCCGGACTAGCTCCTACAATGAGCAGTTCTTC
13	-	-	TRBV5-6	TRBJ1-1	CASSAERNTEAFF	TGTGCCAGCAGCGCGGAAAGAAACACTGAAGCTTTCTTT
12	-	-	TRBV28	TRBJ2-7	CASHRSYAKKYF	TGTGCCAGCCACCGAAGCTACGCTAAAAAGTACTTC